The 12 T cell receptor beta chains below come from one sample, sequenced in a study of PD-1 blockade in classical Hodgkin lymphoma. With no exception, relapse followed autologous stem cell transplantation in all patients, and brentuximab vedotin exposure varied. Some clones are missing from TCRdb's copy, which holds only in-frame ones; the method was immunoSEQ multiplex PCR. The sample has about 40,000 clones, 80% to 90% seen once. The specimen comprised peripheral blood mononuclear cells (PBMCs), sampled before the second cycle of nivolumab. These receptors originate from a human donor with classical Hodgkin lymphoma.

V usage is TRBV5-1 and J usage is TRBJ2-5; 9 bases line up with TRBD2. Germline CDR1 and CDR2: SGHRS and YFSETQ. The CDR3 contains 16 residues. J was trimmed by 5 bases and V by 2 bases; bases with no gene match: 10. Written as DNA, the CDR3 is TGCGCCAGCAGCTTAGGACTAGCGCGGAGGGGGGAGACCCAGTACTTC. Protein sequence: CASSLGLARRGETQYF.

This rearrangement joins TRBV7-3 to TRBJ2-7; no reliable D call. Germline CDR1 SGHTA, CDR2 FQGTGA. This CDR3 contains 13 residues. V was pared by 2 bases and J by 3 bases, with 8 bases between. The CDR3 region is CASSLGGVYEQYF. In DNA, the CDR3 is TGTGCCAGCAGCTTAGGTGGGGTCTACGAGCAGTACTTC.

The CDR3 DNA reads TGTGCCAGCAGCTTAGTTGCAGGTTTTGAGACCCAGTACTTC. It codes for CASSLVAGFETQYF. This chain joins TRBV7-2 and TRBJ2-5; D uncertain. CDR3 length: 14 residues. Trimming cost V 1 base and J 5 bases, with 11 bases left between them. The germline V gene has CDR1 SGHTA and CDR2 FQGNSA.

V is TRBV4-1 and J is TRBJ2-5; D not certain. The CDR3 runs 13 residues. The V gene lost 1 base and the J gene lost 0 bases, with 3 bases spanning the gap. Germline loops: CDR1 MGHRA, CDR2 YSYEKL. CDR3 nucleotides: TGCGCCAGCAGCCAAGTAAACCAAGAGACCCAGTACTTC. It encodes CASSQVNQETQYF.

This sequence joins TRBV2 and TRBJ1-5; TRBD1 aligns across 7 bases. CDR1 and CDR2 from the germline V gene are SNHLY and FYNNEI. This CDR3 has 15 amino acids. V lost 3 bases, J lost 5 bases, and 7 bases stayed unmatched. The CDR3 DNA reads TGTGCCAGCAGTGAGTATGACAGGGTCGATCAGCCCCAGCATTTT. It codes for CASSEYDRVDQPQHF.

The rearrangement links TRBV5-5 to TRBJ2-1, with 14 bases lining up with TRBD2. The CDR3 covers 16 residues. J gave up 9 bases and V 3 bases, and 8 bases lay outside the gene matches. CDR1 is SGHKS and CDR2 is YYEKEE in the germline V gene (reference sequence). CDR3 sequence: CASSYPGLAGVSEQFF. The CDR3, as DNA: TGTGCCAGCAGCTACCCGGGACTAGCGGGAGTTAGTGAGCAGTTCTTC.

V and J are TRBV14 and TRBJ1-1; no clear D. V was cut by 6 bases and J by 0 bases, with 11 bases left in between. CDR3 length: 14 residues. Germline CDR1 SGHDN, CDR2 FVKESK. The CDR3 protein is CASRPQMMNTEAFF. The CDR3 DNA reads TGTGCCAGCAGGCCACAGATGATGAACACTGAAGCTTTCTTT.

The V call is TRBV6-1, the J call TRBJ1-2, with D unresolved. CDR3 length: 11 amino acids. CDR1 and CDR2 (germline): MNHNS, SASEGT. CDR3 nucleotide sequence: TGTGCGGGCAGTGCTAACTATGGCTACACCTTC. As protein: CAGSANYGYTF.

The rearrangement joins TRBV5-4 to TRBJ2-7; 8 bases are shared with TRBD1. Germline V CDR1 and CDR2: SGHNT, YYREEE (reference sequence). The CDR3 runs to 14 residues. J lost 2 bases, V lost 5 bases, and 6 bases had no gene match. This chain's CDR3 is CASSQDRVTYEQYF. The CDR3 DNA reads TGTGCCAGCAGTCAGGACAGGGTAACCTACGAGCAGTACTTC.

This rearrangement joins TRBV30 to TRBJ1-4, with a tentative D call TRBD1 (6 bases). The CDR3 runs to 15 residues. The germline CDR1 and CDR2 sequences are GTSNPN and SVGIG (reference sequence). The V gene lost 0 bases and the J gene lost 0 bases, with 8 bases spanning the gap. CDR3 region: CAWSVQGATNEKLFF. CDR3 DNA: TGTGCCTGGAGTGTACAGGGTGCAACTAATGAAAAACTGTTTTTT.

The table lists this clone with a count of one. This rearrangement joins TRBV12-5 to TRBJ2-1; maybe TRBD1 (6 bases). Germline assignment: CDR1 LGHNT and CDR2 FRNRAP. The V and J ends lost 5 bases and 4 bases respectively, with 18 bases between them. The CDR3 extends over 16 amino acids. CDR3 region: CASGPASGATYNEQFF. The CDR3 nucleotides are TGTGCTAGTGGTCCGGCATCAGGGGCTACATACAATGAGCAGTTCTTC. Variable domain in full (rest from reference TRBV12-5 and TRBJ2-1): DARVTQTPRHKVTEMGQEVTMRCQPILGHNTVFWYRQTMMQGLELLAYFRNRAPLDDSGMPKDRFSAEMPDATLATLKIQPSEPRDSAVYFCASGPASGATYNEQFFGPGTRLTVL.

The chain employs TRBV7-2 and TRBJ2-3, with no clear D. Germline CDR1 SGHTA, CDR2 FQGNSA. CDR3 size: 13 residues. The ends were cut back, 5 bases at V and 4 bases at J, with 10 bases in the middle. CDR3: CASSSQGADTQYF. CDR3 bases: TGTGCCAGCAGCAGCCAAGGAGCAGATACGCAGTATTTT.